Listed here are 13 T cell receptor beta chains from one sample, sequenced in a study of response to subunit inactivated influenza vaccine. TCRdb reanalysed the RT-PCR reads using MiXCR and keeps one entry per CDR3 protein. The sample carries 450,000 to 700,000 distinct CDR3 sequences, 11% to 15% recorded once. The sample here was PBMCs from blood, taken roughly 12 days after vaccination. All receptors derive from a man between 45 and 60 years old who received an inactivated influenza vaccine.

This clonotype was recorded many times. The chain carries TRBV5-1 and TRBJ2-7; TRBD2 is a possible D gene (7 bases). The V gene's germline CDR1 is SGHRS and CDR2 YFSETQ. Trimming removed 4 bases at V and 5 bases at J, with 16 bases between. The CDR3 extends over 14 amino acids. The CDR3 here is CASSRSTGRDEQYF. DNA of the CDR3: TGCGCCAGCAGCCGATCTACAGGGAGGGACGAGCAGTACTTC.

The V call is TRBV6-2 or TRBV6-3, the J call TRBJ2-1; maybe TRBD2 (6 bases). V lost 7 bases and J lost 4, with 17 bases in between. Germline V gene lookup returns CDR1 MNHEY and CDR2 SVGEGT. The length of the CDR3 is 15 residues. The CDR3 is CASTRTGTSYNEQFF. The CDR3 DNA follows: TGTGCCAGCACCAGAACCGGGACTTCTTACAATGAGCAGTTCTTC.

This clonotype was counted at least ten times. The chain has TRBV12-3 or TRBV12-4 and TRBJ2-1; D could derive from TRBD1 or TRBD2 (6 bases each). V lost 5 bases and J lost 10, with 15 bases in between. CDR3 size: 13 residues. The CDR3: CASSGGLFHEQFF. DNA of the CDR3: TGTGCCAGCAGTGGGGGGCTATTCCACGAGCAGTTCTTC.

There are many counts of this clonotype. The rearrangement links TRBV5-1 to TRBJ2-1; 8 nucleotides line up with TRBD1. V lost 4 bases to trimming and J lost 5 bases; unmatched junction nucleotides: 2. The CDR3 has 13 residues. From germline, CDR1 is SGHRS and CDR2 YFSETQ. CDR3 in DNA: TGCGCCAGCAGCCCAGGGGGCAACAATGAGCAGTTCTTC. Encoded protein: CASSPGGNNEQFF.

This chain joins TRBV11-2 and TRBJ2-4; D gene uncertain. The germline CDR1 and CDR2 sequences are SGHAT and FQNNGV. V lost 1 base and J 7 bases, leaving 5 bases between the germline ends. The CDR3 runs 12 residues. The CDR3 nucleotides read TGTGCCAGCAGCTTAGCTCGGAACATTCAGTACTTC. Translated, it gives CASSLARNIQYF. The full variable domain, its missing parts supplied by reference TRBV11-2 and TRBJ2-4, is EAGVAQSPRYKIIEKRQSVAFWCNPISGHATLYWYQQILGQGPKLLIQFQNNGVVDDSQLPKDRFSAERLKGVDSTLKIQPAKLEDSAVYLCASSLARNIQYFGAGTRLSVL.

The chain employs TRBV6-5 and TRBJ2-1; TRBD2 agrees at 7 bases. The CDR3 covers 15 residues. The germline gives CDR1 MNHEY, CDR2 SVGAGI. Trimming cost V 2 bases and J 9 bases; bases outside gene matches: 10. CDR3 sequence reads: CASSYEAGVASEQFF. DNA for the CDR3: TGTGCCAGCAGTTACGAGGCGGGAGTCGCTAGTGAGCAGTTCTTC.

This clonotype was picked up a small number of times. The chain links TRBV29-1 to TRBJ2-7; D not resolved. The CDR3 contains 12 residues. Trimming stripped 4 bases from V and 0 bases from J, with 7 bases between. CDR1 SQVTM and CDR2 ANQGSEA come from the germline V gene. The CDR3 region is CSVGVHSYEQYF. The CDR3 nucleotides are TGCAGCGTTGGCGTCCACTCCTACGAGCAGTACTTC.

This clonotype was observed a handful of times. The V gene is TRBV5-1, the J gene TRBJ2-7; 9 bases map to TRBD2. The CDR3 sequence is 14 residues long. CDR1 is SGHRS, CDR2 YFSETQ, per germline. With V trimmed by 5 bases and J by 1 base, 4 bases remained unmatched. CDR3 in amino acids: CASRDSGGSYEQYF. CDR3 nucleotide sequence: TGCGCCAGCAGGGACAGCGGGGGGTCCTACGAGCAGTACTTC.

The rearrangement joins TRBV28 to TRBJ2-1, with 8 bases that match TRBD1. With V trimmed by 11 bases and J by 5 bases, 8 bases remained unmatched. The V gene's germline CDR1 is MDHEN and CDR2 SYDVKM. The CDR3 runs 13 residues. The CDR3 region has the DNA TGTGCCGGCTACTCGACAGGGGACAATGAGCAGTTCTTC. Translated: CAGYSTGDNEQFF.

This clonotype has just a few counts. The chain recombines TRBV10-3 with TRBJ2-2; 14 bases are shared with TRBD2. The junction had 4 bases not matched to a gene; V was cut back by 6 bases and J by 7 bases. The CDR3 contains 15 residues. Per the germline V gene, CDR1 is ENHRY and CDR2 is SYGVKD. CDR3 bases: TGTGCCATCAGCCCGGGACTAGCGGGAGTCGGGGAGCTGTTTTTT. The encoded protein is CAISPGLAGVGELFF.

V is TRBV5-1 and J is TRBJ2-1, with 8 bases lining up with TRBD2. Losses at the gene ends were 0 bases for V and 9 bases for J; bases not matched to a gene: 8. This CDR3 has 15 residues. Germline V CDR1 and CDR2: SGHRS, YFSETQ. CDR3: CASSLGSSGKSEQFF. Here the CDR3 DNA reads TGCGCCAGCAGCTTGGGGAGTAGCGGGAAGTCTGAGCAGTTCTTC.

The chain is built from TRBV20-1 and TRBJ2-7; TRBD2 aligns across 13 bases. The CDR3 extends over 17 amino acids. The V gene end was trimmed by 6 bases and the J gene end by 4 bases; junction bases not matched to a gene: 15. The germline gives CDR1 DFQATT, CDR2 SNEGSKA (reference sequence). CDR3: CSAWAGTSGNRPYEQYF. The CDR3, as DNA: TGCAGTGCGTGGGCCGGGACTAGCGGGAACCGACCGTACGAGCAGTACTTC.

This clonotype was seen repeatedly, ten times or more. This CDR3 reads CASSYSLGLAGEDEQFF. CDR3 sequence (DNA): TGTGCCAGCAGTTACTCGCTGGGACTAGCGGGAGAGGATGAGCAGTTCTTC. The V gene is TRBV6-5, the J gene TRBJ2-1, with TRBD2 identical over 14 bases. The germline gives CDR1 MNHEY, CDR2 SVGAGI. This CDR3 contains 17 residues. The junction had 6 bases not matched to a gene; V was cut back by 0 bases and J by 8 bases.